The 15 T cell receptor beta chains given below trace back to one sample, sequenced in a study of CD8 T cell repertoires and HIV-1 epitope variants. Data came from immunoSEQ multiplex PCR; TCRdb stores just in-frame clones and leaves some out. The data hold about 90,000 clones, with 60% to 80% observed a single time. The sequenced material came from uncultured baseline CD8+ T cells from peripheral blood mononuclear cells (PBMCs). These receptors all come from a male donor with HIV.

The chain joins TRBV19 to TRBJ1-1, with D possibly matching TRBD1 (5 bases). Trimming left V 3 bases short and J 6 bases short, with 14 bases between. CDR1 is LNHDA and CDR2 is SQIVND in the germline V gene (reference sequence). The CDR3 has 14 residues. CDR3: CASSMMGGAAEAFF. CDR3 DNA sequence: TGTGCCAGTAGTATGATGGGAGGGGCCGCTGAAGCTTTCTTT.

The chain combines TRBV2 with TRBJ1-1; weak D call: TRBD1 (5 bases). Trimming pared 8 bases from V and 3 bases from J, leaving 10 bases between. This CDR3 contains 12 residues. In germline, CDR1 is SNHLY, CDR2 FYNNEI. In DNA form, the CDR3 reads TGTGCCAGCCAAGTAGGGGACACTGAAGCTTTCTTT. Amino acids: CASQVGDTEAFF.

This clone was detected only once. The chain has TRBV28 and TRBJ2-7, with 7 bases identical to TRBD1. With 6 bases clipped from V and 0 bases from J, the junction kept 8 bases outside the gene matches. CDR3 length: 15 amino acids. Per the germline V gene, CDR1 is MDHEN and CDR2 is SYDVKM. This CDR3 reads CASSSLTGYSYEQYF. The CDR3 DNA reads as TGTGCCAGCAGCTCCTTGACAGGGTACTCCTACGAGCAGTACTTC.

V usage is TRBV5-1 and J usage is TRBJ2-7; D possibly uses TRBD1 or TRBD2 (5 bases each). The V end was cut by 4 bases, the J end by 3 bases, with 8 bases between. CDR3 length equals 12 residues. Germline assignment: CDR1 SGHRS and CDR2 YFSETQ. CDR3 sequence reads: CASSRDLYEQYF. CDR3 bases: TGCGCCAGCAGCAGGGACCTCTACGAGCAGTACTTC.

The chain links TRBV7-9 to TRBJ2-3; D not resolved. This CDR3 has 12 residues. V was shortened by 3 bases and J by 2 bases, with 3 bases between the two germline ends. In germline, CDR1 is SEHNR, CDR2 FQNEAQ (reference sequence). CDR3 sequence reads: CASSFHTDTQYF. CDR3 bases: TGTGCCAGCAGCTTCCACACAGATACGCAGTATTTT.

This rearrangement joins TRBV4-2 to TRBJ2-7; 14 bases are shared with TRBD2. Looked up from germline, CDR1 is LGHNA and CDR2 is YNFKEQ. The V gene end was trimmed by 3 bases and the J gene end by 6 bases; junction bases not matched to a gene: 4. There are 15 residues in the CDR3. The CDR3 loop reads CASSHPGTSGSEQYF. The CDR3 DNA is TGTGCCAGCAGCCACCCCGGGACTAGCGGGAGCGAGCAGTACTTC.

The chain joins TRBV27 to TRBJ1-2; tentatively, D is TRBD1 (6 bases). The length of the CDR3 is 14 residues. Trimming took off 5 bases at V and 5 bases at J, with 15 bases between the two ends. Looked up from germline, CDR1 is MNHEY and CDR2 is SMNVEV (reference sequence). The CDR3 region is CASSINQGRYGYTF. CDR3 DNA: TGTGCCAGCAGTATAAATCAGGGGCGTTATGGCTACACCTTC.

The V gene is TRBV9, the J gene TRBJ2-7, with 10 bases lining up with TRBD2. The CDR3 spans 14 residues. V lost 5 bases to trimming and J lost 6 bases; unmatched junction nucleotides: 8. The germline V gene has CDR1 SGDLS and CDR2 YYNGEE. CDR3 sequence reads: CASSLAGGPSEQYF. CDR3 DNA sequence: TGTGCCAGCAGTTTAGCGGGAGGACCCTCCGAGCAGTACTTC.

This clone was counted between two and nine times. The V gene is TRBV30, the J gene TRBJ2-7, with 11 bases that match TRBD2. The CDR3 loop spans 14 amino acids. V shed 4 bases, J shed 3 bases, and the junction held 5 bases outside the gene matches. Germline V gene lookup returns CDR1 GTSNPN and CDR2 SVGIG (reference sequence). CDR3 protein: CAWTVAGGNYEQYF. The CDR3 DNA sequence: TGTGCCTGGACGGTAGCGGGGGGGAACTACGAGCAGTACTTC.

The V call is TRBV6-1, the J call TRBJ1-5; unclear D gene. The germline V gene encodes CDR1 MNHNS and CDR2 SASEGT. This CDR3 comprises 17 residues. V was clipped by 0 bases and J by 1 base, with 13 bases between them. CDR3 in amino acids: CASSEARVPGSNQPQHF. The CDR3 DNA reads TGTGCCAGCAGTGAAGCGCGGGTCCCCGGGAGCAATCAGCCCCAGCATTTT.

The genes are TRBV29-1 and TRBJ2-3, with 7 bases that match TRBD2. With V trimmed by 3 bases and J by 4 bases, 4 bases remained unmatched. The CDR3 has 13 residues. Per the germline V gene, CDR1 is SQVTM and CDR2 is ANQGSEA. CDR3 amino acids: CSVDGGGADTQYF. Written as DNA, the CDR3 is TGCAGCGTTGACGGTGGGGGGGCAGATACGCAGTATTTT.

The V and J genes are TRBV28 and TRBJ1-4, with TRBD1 matching over 7 bases. CDR1 is MDHEN, CDR2 SYDVKM, per germline. The CDR3 sequence is 14 residues long. J gave up 7 bases and V 5 bases, and 7 bases lay outside the gene matches. CDR3 sequence (DNA): TGTGCCAGCAGTACCGGGACAGAGTTTGAAAAACTGTTTTTT. Its protein is CASSTGTEFEKLFF.

V and J are TRBV5-1 and TRBJ2-5; the match to TRBD1 covers 8 bases. Trimming took 3 bases from V and 4 from J; bases not matched to a gene: 5. Germline-derived CDR1 and CDR2 are SGHRS and YFSETQ. The CDR3 has 14 amino acids. The DNA for the CDR3 is TGCGCCAGCAGCTCCTCAGGGGGCCGAGAGACCCAGTACTTC. Protein product: CASSSSGGRETQYF.

This sequence joins TRBV10-3 and TRBJ1-6, with D possibly being TRBD1 (5 bases). The V and J ends lost 5 bases and 0 bases respectively, with 17 bases between them. From germline, CDR1 is ENHRY and CDR2 SYGVKD. The CDR3 covers 18 residues. The CDR3 protein is CAISREVGRGSYNSPLHF. Written as DNA, the CDR3 is TGTGCCATCAGTCGGGAAGTCGGAAGGGGCTCCTATAATTCACCCCTCCACTTT.

CDR3 in DNA: TGTGTCAGAAGCTTGGGACAGGATAGCAATCAGCCCCAGCATTTT. Protein sequence: CVRSLGQDSNQPQHF. The chain uses TRBV7-5 and TRBJ1-5; the DNA was not compared with TRBD1, the D call given in the table. TRBV7-5 is tagged as a pseudogene. The length of the CDR3 is 15 residues.